Each of the 6 T cell receptor beta chains below was sequenced from the same sample in a study of blood T cell repertoires in COVID-19. Produced via immunoSEQ multiplex PCR; TCRdb's table is partial and in-frame only. Here the sample spans about 53,000 clones, approximately 90% being singletons. Sample: peripheral blood. The receptor set was obtained from a man aged 45-65 years with acute or convalescent COVID-19.

The chain employs TRBV20-1 and TRBJ2-1; D is undetermined. Germline CDR1 reads DFQATT; CDR2 reads SNEGSKA (reference sequence). The CDR3 is 10 amino acids. V was trimmed by 5 bases and J by 7 bases, leaving 6 bases between them. DNA of the CDR3: TGCAGTGCTTATACTAATGAGCAGTTCTTC. Amino acids: CSAYTNEQFF.

This clone has only one observation. The chain links TRBV19 to TRBJ1-3; D is unresolved. The CDR3 is made up of 14 amino acids. V was pared by 9 bases and J by 3 bases, with 15 bases between. Germline CDR1 is LNHDA and CDR2 is SQIVND (reference sequence). The CDR3 coding sequence is TGTGCCAGGCCCTCGGGATGGGATGGAAACACCATATATTTT. Protein product: CARPSGWDGNTIYF.

This clone was picked up one time. This chain joins TRBV11-2 and TRBJ2-2; 8 bases map to TRBD1. This CDR3 spans 14 amino acids. Germline V gene lookup returns CDR1 SGHAT and CDR2 FQNNGV. V gave up 3 bases and J gave up 7 bases; unmatched junction bases: 4. As DNA, the CDR3 is TGTGCCAGCAGCTTGACAGGGGACGGCGGGGAGCTGTTTTTT. This encodes CASSLTGDGGELFF.

The chain has TRBV2 and TRBJ2-7, with 11 bases identical to TRBD2. V shed 2 bases and J 3 bases; nucleotides not matched to a gene: 0. This CDR3 contains 14 residues. Germline CDR1 reads SNHLY; CDR2 reads FYNNEI. The CDR3 region is CASSELAGGYEQYF. The CDR3 DNA sequence: TGTGCCAGCAGTGAACTAGCGGGAGGCTACGAGCAGTACTTC.

The chain carries TRBV2 and TRBJ2-1, with 9 bases that match TRBD1. The CDR3 consists of 14 residues. Germline CDR1 is SNHLY and CDR2 is FYNNEI. The ends lost 7 bases at V and 9 bases at J; junction bases unmatched: 10. The CDR3, as DNA: TGTGCCAGCACGGGACAGGGTATGTACGCTGAGCAGTTCTTC. It specifies CASTGQGMYAEQFF.

The chain combines TRBV7-6 with TRBJ1-4, with D tentatively TRBD1 (6 bases). This CDR3 has 15 residues. Trimming took 0 bases from V and 4 from J, leaving 9 bases between them. Germline values: CDR1 SGHVS, CDR2 FNYEAQ. Here the CDR3 reads CASSLATGRNEKLFF. The DNA for the CDR3 is TGTGCCAGCAGCTTAGCGACAGGACGTAATGAAAAACTGTTTTTT.